This T cell receptor beta chain was captured by sequencing in a study of monozygotic twins with inflammatory bowel disease (dated 2019 in TCRdb). For context, the study as a whole: The full study comprised around 28 monozygotic twin pairs: nine German pairs (four IBD-concordant, five IBD-discordant) and 19 IBD-discordant Danish pairs. The search for disease-associated traits relied mainly on comparing, within discordant pairs, IBD patients with their genetically identical healthy co-twins. Each individual had, on average, about 151 000 unique TCRalpha sequences and 181 000 unique TCRbeta sequences available for analysis. Broader findings and caveats from the paper: The results gave no support for a single strong signal or clonotype linked to IBD. Repertoire similarity did not differ between concordant and discordant twins, which could be due to limited statistical power. Different T cell subtypes could not be distinguished in the analysis. Measured by the inverse Simpson index, TCRbeta repertoire diversity was lower in IBD patients than in their healthy co-twins. Compared with healthy twins, IBD patients had fewer clonotypes in common with other individuals, a difference most pronounced in patients showing signs of disease activity. Because patients were on differing immunosuppressive treatments, the repertoires may have picked up extra background noise and inter-individual variability.

CDR1 DFQATT and CDR2 SNEGSKA were looked up in the germline V gene (reference sequence). From the cysteine up to the phenylalanine, the CDR3 has a length of 15 residues. Only the protein sequence is given. The library was made by 5' RACE. For each TCR library, about 4,000 ng of total RNA was used. For each sample, cDNA was synthesized in eight separate reactions using SMARTScribe reverse transcriptase. During cDNA synthesis, template switching was used to introduce unique molecular identifiers that contained a 6-nucleotide sample barcode. Two nested PCRs of approximately 16 and 9 cycles amplified the TCRalpha and TCRbeta cDNA, and bead purification followed each PCR. Before amplification, the cDNA was treated with uracil DNA-glycosylase and purified using the QIAquick PCR purification kit. The second PCR added Illumina TruSeq-compatible adapters along with sample-specific barcodes. TapeStation and Qubit were used to check library quality and concentration, and 4 to 6 ng of each library was pooled. Sequencing of pooled libraries was carried out on an Illumina HiSeq2500 single-index Rapid Run using 2 x 100 bp reads and custom sequencing primers. The published analysis was carried out like this. MiGEC version 1.2.6 was used for UMI-based consensus assembly to correct PCR and sequencing errors. V(D)J alignment, clonotype assembly and CDR3 extraction were performed with MiXCR version 2.1.1. To normalise gene usage, clonotype sharing and MAIT/NKT TCR abundance, the top 1000, 10 000 and 20 000 clonotypes in each sample were analysed. After downsampling to 27 000 UMIs, diversity was calculated as the inverse Simpson index using the vegan R package. Statistical testing used paired Mann-Whitney U tests on the discordant twin pairs and applied Benjamini-Hochberg correction for multiple testing. After TCRdb reprocessed the reads, each CDR3 protein sequence was kept as one row, without DNA. TCRdb, not the original authors, processed these V and J calls. In this sample's table one finds approximately 400,000 distinct CDR3 sequences. The biggest ten clones account for roughly 2.3% of the sample.

From each donor, a roughly 2.7 ml peripheral blood sample was collected into PAXgene tubes and kept at -80 degrees C. Without T cell sorting, total RNA was isolated from whole blood using the PAXgene blood miRNA kit on an automated QIAcube. Peripheral blood from monozygotic twin pairs, either concordant or discordant for inflammatory bowel disease, underwent deep TCRalpha and TCRbeta repertoire profiling that used unique molecular barcoding. Smoking habits were recorded for all twin pairs, and individuals were classified as current, former or never smokers. Concerning this clonotype: Its antigen target is currently unknown.

The TCR comes from a human donor with ulcerative colitis or Crohn's disease, or a healthy co-twin of an affected twin (not recorded which). Sequencing was performed on blood. The chain is assembled from TRBV20-1 and TRBJ1-1; without DNA, the TCRdb call of TRBD1 cannot be checked. CDR3 protein: CSARDPGILDTEAFF.